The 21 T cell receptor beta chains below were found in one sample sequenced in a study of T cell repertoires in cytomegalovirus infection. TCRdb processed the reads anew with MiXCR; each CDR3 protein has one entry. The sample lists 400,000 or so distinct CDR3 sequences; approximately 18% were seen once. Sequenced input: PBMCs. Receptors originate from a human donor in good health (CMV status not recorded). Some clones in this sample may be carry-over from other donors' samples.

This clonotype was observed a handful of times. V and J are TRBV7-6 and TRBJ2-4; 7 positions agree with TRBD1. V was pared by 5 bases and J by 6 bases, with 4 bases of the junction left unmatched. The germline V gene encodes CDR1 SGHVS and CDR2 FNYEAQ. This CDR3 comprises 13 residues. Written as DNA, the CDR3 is TGTGCCAGCAGCCCCGACAGGGCAAACATTCAGTACTTC. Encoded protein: CASSPDRANIQYF.

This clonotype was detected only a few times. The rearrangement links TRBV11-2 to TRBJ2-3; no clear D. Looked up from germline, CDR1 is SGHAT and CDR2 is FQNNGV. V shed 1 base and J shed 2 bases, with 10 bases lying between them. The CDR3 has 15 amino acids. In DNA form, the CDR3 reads TGTGCCAGCAGCTTAGCCGGCTACCTCACAGATACGCAGTATTTT. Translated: CASSLAGYLTDTQYF.

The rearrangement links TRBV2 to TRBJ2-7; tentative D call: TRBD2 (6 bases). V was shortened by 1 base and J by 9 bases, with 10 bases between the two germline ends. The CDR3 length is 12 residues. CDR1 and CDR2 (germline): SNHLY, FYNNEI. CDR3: CASSEGGVGQYF. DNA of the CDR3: TGTGCCAGCAGTGAAGGGGGGGTCGGGCAGTACTTC.

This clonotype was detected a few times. The CDR3, as DNA: TGCAGTGCTAGAGTGGGGGGCGCGGCTAGGTACACTGAAGCTTTCTTT. This translates into CSARVGGAARYTEAFF. V is TRBV20-1 and J is TRBJ1-1; perhaps TRBD1 as D (6 bases). Trimming removed 1 base from V and 3 bases from J, with 18 bases in between. Germline CDR1 DFQATT, CDR2 SNEGSKA (reference sequence). The CDR3 sequence is 16 residues long.

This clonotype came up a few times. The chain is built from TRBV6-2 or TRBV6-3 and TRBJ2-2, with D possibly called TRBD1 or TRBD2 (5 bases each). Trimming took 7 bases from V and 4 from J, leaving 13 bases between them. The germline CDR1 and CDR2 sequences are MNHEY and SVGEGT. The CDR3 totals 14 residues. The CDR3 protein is CASTGAGPTGELFF. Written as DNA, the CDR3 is TGTGCCAGCACCGGGGCAGGGCCCACCGGGGAGCTGTTTTTT.

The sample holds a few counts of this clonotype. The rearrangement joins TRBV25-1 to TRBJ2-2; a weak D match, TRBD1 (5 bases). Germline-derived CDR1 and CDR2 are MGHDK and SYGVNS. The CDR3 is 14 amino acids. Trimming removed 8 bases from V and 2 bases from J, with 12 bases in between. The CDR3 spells CASQGTLNTGELFF. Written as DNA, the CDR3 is TGTGCCAGCCAGGGAACCTTAAACACCGGGGAGCTGTTTTTT.

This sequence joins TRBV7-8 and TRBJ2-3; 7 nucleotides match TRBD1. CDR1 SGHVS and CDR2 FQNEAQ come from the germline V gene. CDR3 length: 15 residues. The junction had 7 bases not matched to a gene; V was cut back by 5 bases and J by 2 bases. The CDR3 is CASSQVGGPTDTQYF. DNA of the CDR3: TGTGCCAGCAGCCAAGTAGGGGGCCCCACAGATACGCAGTATTTT.

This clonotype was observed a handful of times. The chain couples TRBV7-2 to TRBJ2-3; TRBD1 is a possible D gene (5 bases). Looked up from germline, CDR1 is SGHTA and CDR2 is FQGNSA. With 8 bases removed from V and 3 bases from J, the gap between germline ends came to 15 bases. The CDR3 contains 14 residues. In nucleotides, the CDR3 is TGTGCCAGCCAGGGCTCCCTGGGGACAGATACGCAGTATTTT. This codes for CASQGSLGTDTQYF.

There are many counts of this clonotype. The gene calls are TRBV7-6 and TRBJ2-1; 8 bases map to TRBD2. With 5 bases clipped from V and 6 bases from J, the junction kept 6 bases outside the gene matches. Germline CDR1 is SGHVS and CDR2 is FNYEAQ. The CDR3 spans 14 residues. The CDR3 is CASSPGGGINEQFF. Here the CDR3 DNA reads TGTGCCAGCAGCCCCGGGGGGGGGATCAATGAGCAGTTCTTC.

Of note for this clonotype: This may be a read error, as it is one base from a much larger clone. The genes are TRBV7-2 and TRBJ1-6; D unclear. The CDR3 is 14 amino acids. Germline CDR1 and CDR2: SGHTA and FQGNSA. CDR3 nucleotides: TGTGCCAGCAGCTTAATGGGGTGGAATTCACCCCGCCACTTT. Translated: CASSLMGWNSPRHF.

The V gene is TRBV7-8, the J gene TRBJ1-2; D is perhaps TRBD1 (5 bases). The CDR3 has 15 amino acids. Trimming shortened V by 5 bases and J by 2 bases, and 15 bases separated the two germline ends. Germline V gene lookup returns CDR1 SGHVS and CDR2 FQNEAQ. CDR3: CASSQVEGPNYGYTF. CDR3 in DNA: TGTGCCAGCAGCCAGGTCGAGGGACCCAACTATGGCTACACCTTC.

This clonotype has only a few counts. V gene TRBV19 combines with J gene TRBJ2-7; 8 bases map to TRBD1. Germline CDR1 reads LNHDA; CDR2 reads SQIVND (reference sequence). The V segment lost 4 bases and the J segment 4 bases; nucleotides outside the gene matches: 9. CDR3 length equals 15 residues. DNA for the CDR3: TGTGCCAGTAGTACAACTCGGACAGGGCGATACGAGCAGTACTTC. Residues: CASSTTRTGRYEQYF.

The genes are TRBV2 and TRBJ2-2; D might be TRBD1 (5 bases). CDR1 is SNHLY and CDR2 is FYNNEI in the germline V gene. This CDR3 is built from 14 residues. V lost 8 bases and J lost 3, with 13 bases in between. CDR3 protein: CASGADSHTGELFF. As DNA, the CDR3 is TGTGCCAGCGGGGCAGACTCGCACACCGGGGAGCTGTTTTTT.

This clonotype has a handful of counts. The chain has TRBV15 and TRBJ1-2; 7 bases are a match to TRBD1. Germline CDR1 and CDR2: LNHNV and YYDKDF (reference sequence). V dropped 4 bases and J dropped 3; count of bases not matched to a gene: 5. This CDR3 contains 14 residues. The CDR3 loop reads CATSITTGDYGYTF. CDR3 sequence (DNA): TGTGCCACCAGCATCACCACAGGGGACTATGGCTACACCTTC.

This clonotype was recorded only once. CDR3 nucleotide sequence: TGTGCCAGCAGGACGGGGCGGGTACAGCCATCGGAGACCCAGTACTTC. The encoded protein is CASRTGRVQPSETQYF. The chain links TRBV6-5 to TRBJ2-5, with D perhaps assigned TRBD1 or TRBD2 (5 bases each). Trimming cost V 6 bases and J 5 bases, with 22 bases left between them. This CDR3 region has 16 residues. In germline, CDR1 is MNHEY, CDR2 SVGAGI.

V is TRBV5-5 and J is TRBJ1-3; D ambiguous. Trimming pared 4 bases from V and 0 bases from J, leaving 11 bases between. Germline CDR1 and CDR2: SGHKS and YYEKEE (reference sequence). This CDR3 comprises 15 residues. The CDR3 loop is CASSPFAASGNTIYF. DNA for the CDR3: TGTGCCAGCAGCCCCTTCGCAGCCTCTGGAAACACCATATATTTT. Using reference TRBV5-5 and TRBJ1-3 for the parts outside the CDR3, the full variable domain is DAGVTQSPTHLIKTRGQQVTLRCSPISGHKSVSWYQQVLGQGPQFIFQYYEKEERGRGNFPDRFSARQFPNYSSELNVNALLLGDSALYLCASSPFAASGNTIYFGEGSWLTVV.

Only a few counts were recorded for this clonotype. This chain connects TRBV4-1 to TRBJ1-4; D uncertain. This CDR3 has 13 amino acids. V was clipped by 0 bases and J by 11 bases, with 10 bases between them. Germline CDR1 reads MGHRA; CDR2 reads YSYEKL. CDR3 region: CASSQDLQGKLFF. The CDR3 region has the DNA TGCGCCAGCAGCCAAGATCTCCAAGGGAAACTGTTTTTT.

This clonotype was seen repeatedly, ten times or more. CDR3 in amino acids: CASSYKRGITEAFF. The CDR3 DNA reads as TGTGCCAGCAGTTACAAGCGGGGCATCACTGAAGCTTTCTTT. The chain employs TRBV6-2 or TRBV6-3 and TRBJ1-1; D is perhaps TRBD1 (5 bases). The CDR3 loop spans 14 amino acids. V dropped 2 bases and J dropped 4 bases, with 11 bases sitting between them. From germline, CDR1 is MNHEY and CDR2 SVGEGT.

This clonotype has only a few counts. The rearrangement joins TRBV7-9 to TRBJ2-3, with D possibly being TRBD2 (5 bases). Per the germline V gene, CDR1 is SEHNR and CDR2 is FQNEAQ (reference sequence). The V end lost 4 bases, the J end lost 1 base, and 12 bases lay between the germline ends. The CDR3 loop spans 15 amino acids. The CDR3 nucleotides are TGTGCCAGCAGCTCGGTGGGAGATGGCACAGATACGCAGTATTTT. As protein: CASSSVGDGTDTQYF.

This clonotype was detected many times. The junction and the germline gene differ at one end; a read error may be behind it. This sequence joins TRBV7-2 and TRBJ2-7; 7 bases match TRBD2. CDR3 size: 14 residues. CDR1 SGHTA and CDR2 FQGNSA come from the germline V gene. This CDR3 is CASSFRGVAYEQYF. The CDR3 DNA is TGCGCCAGCAGCTTTCGGGGGGTAGCCTACGAGCAGTACTTC. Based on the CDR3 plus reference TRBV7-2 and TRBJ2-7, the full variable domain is GAGVSQSPSNKVTEKGKDVELRCDPISGHTALYWYRQSLGQGLEFLIYFQGNSAPDKSGLPSDRFSAERTGGSVSTLTIQRTQQEDSAVYLCASSFRGVAYEQYFGPGTRLTVT.

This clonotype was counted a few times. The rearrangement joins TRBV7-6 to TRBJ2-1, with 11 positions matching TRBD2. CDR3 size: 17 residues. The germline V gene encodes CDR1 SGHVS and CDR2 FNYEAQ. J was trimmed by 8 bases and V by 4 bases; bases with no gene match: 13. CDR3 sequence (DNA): TGTGCCAGCAGCTCGACGTCGGCTAGCGGGAGGACCCATGAGCAGTTCTTC. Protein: CASSSTSASGRTHEQFF.